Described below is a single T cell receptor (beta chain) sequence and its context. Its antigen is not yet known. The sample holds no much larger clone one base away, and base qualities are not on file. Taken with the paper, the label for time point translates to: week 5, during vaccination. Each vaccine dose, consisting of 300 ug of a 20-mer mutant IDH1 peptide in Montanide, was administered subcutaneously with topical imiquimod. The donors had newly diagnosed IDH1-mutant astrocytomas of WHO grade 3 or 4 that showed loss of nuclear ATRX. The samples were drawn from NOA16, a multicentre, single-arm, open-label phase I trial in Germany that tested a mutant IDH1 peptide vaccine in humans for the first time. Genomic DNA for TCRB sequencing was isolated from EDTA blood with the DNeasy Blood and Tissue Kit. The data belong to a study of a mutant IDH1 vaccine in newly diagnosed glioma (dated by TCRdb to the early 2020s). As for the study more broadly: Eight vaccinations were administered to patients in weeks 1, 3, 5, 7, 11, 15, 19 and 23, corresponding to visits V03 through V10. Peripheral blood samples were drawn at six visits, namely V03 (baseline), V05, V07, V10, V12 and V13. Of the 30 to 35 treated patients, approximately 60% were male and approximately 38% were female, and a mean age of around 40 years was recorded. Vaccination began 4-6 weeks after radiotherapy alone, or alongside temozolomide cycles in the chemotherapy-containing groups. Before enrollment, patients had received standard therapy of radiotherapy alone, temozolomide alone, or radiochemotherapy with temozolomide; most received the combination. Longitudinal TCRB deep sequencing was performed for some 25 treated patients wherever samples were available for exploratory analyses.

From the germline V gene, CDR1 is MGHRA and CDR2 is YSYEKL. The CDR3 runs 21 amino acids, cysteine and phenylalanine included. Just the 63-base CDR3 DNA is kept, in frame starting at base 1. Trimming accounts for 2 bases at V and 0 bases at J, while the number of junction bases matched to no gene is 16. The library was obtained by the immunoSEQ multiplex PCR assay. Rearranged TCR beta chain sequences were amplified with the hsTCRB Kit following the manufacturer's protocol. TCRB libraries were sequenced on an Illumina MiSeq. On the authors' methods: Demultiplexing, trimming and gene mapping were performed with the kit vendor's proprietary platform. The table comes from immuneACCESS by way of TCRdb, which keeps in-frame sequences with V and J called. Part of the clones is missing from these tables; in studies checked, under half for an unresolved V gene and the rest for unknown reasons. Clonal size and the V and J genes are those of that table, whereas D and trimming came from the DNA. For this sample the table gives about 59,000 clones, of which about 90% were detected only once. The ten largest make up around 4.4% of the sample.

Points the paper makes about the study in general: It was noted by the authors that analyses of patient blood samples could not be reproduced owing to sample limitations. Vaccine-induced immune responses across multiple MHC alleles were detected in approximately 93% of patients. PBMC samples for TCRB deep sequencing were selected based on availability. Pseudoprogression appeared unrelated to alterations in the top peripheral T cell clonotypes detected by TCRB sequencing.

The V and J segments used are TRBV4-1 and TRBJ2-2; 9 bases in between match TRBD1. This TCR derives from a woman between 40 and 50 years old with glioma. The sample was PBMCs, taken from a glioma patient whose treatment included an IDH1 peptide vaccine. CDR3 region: CASSQPYRGLMGMSNTGELFF. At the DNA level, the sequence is TGCGCCAGCAGCCAACCTTACAGGGGGCTCATGGGAATGTCGAACACCGGGGAGCTGTTTTTT.